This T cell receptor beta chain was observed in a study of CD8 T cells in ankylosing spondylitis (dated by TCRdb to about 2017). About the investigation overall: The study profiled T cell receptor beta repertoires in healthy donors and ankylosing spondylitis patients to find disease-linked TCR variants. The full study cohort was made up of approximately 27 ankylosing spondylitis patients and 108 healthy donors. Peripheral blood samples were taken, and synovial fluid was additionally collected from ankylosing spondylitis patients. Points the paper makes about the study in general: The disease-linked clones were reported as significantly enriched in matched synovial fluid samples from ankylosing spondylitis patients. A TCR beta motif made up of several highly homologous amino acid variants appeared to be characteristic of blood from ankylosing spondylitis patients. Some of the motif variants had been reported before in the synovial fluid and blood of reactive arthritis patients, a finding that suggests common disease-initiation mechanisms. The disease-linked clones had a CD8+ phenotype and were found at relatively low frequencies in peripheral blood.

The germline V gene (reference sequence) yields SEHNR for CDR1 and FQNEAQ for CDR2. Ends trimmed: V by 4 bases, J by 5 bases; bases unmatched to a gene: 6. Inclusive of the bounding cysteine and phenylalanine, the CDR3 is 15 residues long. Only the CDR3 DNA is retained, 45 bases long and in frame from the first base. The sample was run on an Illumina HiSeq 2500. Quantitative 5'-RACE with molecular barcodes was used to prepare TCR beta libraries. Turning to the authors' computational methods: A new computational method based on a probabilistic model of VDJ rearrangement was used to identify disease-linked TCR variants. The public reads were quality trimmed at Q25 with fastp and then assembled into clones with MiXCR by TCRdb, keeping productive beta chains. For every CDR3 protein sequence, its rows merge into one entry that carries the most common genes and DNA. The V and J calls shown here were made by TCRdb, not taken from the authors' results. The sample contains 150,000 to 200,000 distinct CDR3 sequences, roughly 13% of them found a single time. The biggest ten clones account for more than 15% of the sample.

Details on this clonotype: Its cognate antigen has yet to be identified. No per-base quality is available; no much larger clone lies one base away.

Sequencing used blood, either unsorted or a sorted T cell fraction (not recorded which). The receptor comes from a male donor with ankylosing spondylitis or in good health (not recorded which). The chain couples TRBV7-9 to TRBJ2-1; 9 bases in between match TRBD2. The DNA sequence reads TGTGCCAGCAGCTCTTCTAGCGGGGATGACAATGAGCAGTTCTTC. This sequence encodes CASSSSSGDDNEQFF.